This TCR beta chain was found in a study of cytomegalovirus exposure and HLA in healthy donors. Study-wide results and limits: In vitro confirmation showed a few CMV-associated chains to be CMV antigen specific. According to the study, 150 to 200 TCR beta chains were cytomegalovirus-associated. High specificity and sensitivity for cytomegalovirus status were reported for the classifier.

J was trimmed by 4 bases and V by 4 bases; bases with no gene match: 10. Germline CDR1 MGHRA, CDR2 YSYEKL. CDR3 length: 16 amino acids. Generated by immunoSEQ multiplex PCR, the TCRdb table keeps only in-frame clones and is missing some. The sample holds 250,000 to 350,000 clones, approximately 88% seen once. Comment on this clone: Its antigen is not identified.

Material for sequencing was PBMCs. The chain joins TRBV4-1 to TRBJ1-2; 9 bases line up with TRBD1. This receptor was obtained from a man aged 25 to 40 in good health and CMV-seronegative. The CDR3 loop reads CASSPIHRGRGYGYTF. The CDR3 region has the DNA TGCGCCAGCAGCCCCATACACAGGGGGCGCGGCTATGGCTACACCTTC.